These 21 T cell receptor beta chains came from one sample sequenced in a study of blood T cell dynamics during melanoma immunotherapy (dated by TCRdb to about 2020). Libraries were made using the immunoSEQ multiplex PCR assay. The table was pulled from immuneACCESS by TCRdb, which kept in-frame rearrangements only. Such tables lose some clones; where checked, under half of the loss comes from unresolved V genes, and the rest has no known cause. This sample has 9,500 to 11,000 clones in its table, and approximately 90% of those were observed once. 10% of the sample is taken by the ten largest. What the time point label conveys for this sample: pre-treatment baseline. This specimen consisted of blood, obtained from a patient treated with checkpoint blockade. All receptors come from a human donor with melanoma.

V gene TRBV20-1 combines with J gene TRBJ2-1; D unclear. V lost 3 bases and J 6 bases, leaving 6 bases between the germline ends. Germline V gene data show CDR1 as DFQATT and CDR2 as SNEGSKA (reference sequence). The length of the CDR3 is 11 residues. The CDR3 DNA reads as TGCAGTGCTAGTAAAAGCAATGAGCAGTTCTTC. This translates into CSASKSNEQFF.

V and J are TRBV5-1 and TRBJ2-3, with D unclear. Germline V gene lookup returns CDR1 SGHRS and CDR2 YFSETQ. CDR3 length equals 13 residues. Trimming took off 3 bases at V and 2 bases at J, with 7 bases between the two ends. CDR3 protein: CASSSQPTDTQYF. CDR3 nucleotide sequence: TGCGCCAGCAGCTCCCAACCCACAGATACGCAGTATTTT.

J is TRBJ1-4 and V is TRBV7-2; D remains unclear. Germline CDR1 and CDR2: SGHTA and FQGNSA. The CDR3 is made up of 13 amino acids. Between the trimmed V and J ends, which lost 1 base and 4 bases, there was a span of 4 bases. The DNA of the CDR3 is TGTGCCAGCAGCTTAGTGTTTAATGAAAAACTGTTTTTT. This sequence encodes CASSLVFNEKLFF.

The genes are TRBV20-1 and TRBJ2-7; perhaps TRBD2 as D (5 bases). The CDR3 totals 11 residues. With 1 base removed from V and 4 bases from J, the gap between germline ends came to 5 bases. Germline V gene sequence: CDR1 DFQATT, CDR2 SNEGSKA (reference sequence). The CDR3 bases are TGCAGTGCTAGAGCGGGATACGAGCAGTACTTC. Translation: CSARAGYEQYF.

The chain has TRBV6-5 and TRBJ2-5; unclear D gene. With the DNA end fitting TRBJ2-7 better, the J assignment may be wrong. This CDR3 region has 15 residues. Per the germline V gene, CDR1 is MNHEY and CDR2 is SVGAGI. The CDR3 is CASSYSRYTPYEQYF. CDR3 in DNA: TGTGCCAGCAGTTACTCGCGCTACACCCCCTACGAGCAGTACTTC.

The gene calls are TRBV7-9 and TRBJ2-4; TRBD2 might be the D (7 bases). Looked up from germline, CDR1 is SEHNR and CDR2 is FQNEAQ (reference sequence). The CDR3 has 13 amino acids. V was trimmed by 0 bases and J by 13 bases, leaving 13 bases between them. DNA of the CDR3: TGTGCCAGCAGCTTAGCCGGGACGGGGGGCCAGTACTTC. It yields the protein CASSLAGTGGQYF. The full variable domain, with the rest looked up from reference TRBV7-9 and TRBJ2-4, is DTGVSQNPRHKITKRGQNVTFRCDPISEHNRLYWYRQTLGQGPEFLTYFQNEAQLEKSRLLSDRFSAERPKGSFSTLEIQRTEQGDSAMYLCASSLAGTGGQYFGAGTRLSVL.

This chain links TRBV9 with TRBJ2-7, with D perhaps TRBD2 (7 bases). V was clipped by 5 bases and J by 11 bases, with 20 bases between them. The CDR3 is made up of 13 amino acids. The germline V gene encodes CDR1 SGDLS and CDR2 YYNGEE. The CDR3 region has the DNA TGTGCCAGCAGAGCCCAAGGGGGACTAACTAAGTACGTC. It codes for CASRAQGGLTKYV.

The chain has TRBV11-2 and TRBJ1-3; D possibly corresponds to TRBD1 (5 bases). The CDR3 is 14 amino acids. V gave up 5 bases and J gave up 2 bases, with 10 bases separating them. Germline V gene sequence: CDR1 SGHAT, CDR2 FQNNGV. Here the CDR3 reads CASSPGITGNTIYF. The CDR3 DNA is TGTGCCAGCAGCCCAGGGATTACTGGAAACACCATATATTTT.

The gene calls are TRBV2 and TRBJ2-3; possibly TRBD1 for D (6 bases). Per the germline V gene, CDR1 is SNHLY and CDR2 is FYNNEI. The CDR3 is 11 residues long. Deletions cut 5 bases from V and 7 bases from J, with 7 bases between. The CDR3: CASSTGNTQYF. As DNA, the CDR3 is TGTGCCAGCAGTACAGGGAATACGCAGTATTTT.

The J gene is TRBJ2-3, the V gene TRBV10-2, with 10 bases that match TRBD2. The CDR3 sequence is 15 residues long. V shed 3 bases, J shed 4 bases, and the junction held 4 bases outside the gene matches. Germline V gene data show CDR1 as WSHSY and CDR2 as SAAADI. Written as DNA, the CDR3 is TGCGCCAGCAGTGATCTAGCGGGAGCCGCAGATACGCAGTATTTT. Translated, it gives CASSDLAGAADTQYF.

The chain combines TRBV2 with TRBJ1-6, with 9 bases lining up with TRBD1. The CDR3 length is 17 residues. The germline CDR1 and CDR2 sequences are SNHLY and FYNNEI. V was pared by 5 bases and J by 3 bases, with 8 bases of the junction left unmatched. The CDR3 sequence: CASSPETGGFYNSPLHF. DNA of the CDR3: TGTGCCAGCAGTCCCGAGACAGGGGGATTCTATAATTCACCCCTCCACTTT.

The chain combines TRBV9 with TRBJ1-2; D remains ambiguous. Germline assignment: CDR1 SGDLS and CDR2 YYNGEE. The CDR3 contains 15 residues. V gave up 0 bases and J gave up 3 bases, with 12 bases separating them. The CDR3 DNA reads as TGTGCCAGCAGCGTAGCCGTGGACCAACACTATGGCTACACCTTC. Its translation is CASSVAVDQHYGYTF. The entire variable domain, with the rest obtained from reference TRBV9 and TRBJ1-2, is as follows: DSGVTQTPKHLITATGQRVTLRCSPRSGDLSVYWYQQSLDQGLQFLIQYYNGEERAKGNILERFSAQQFPDLHSELNLSSLELGDSALYFCASSVAVDQHYGYTFGSGTRLTVV.

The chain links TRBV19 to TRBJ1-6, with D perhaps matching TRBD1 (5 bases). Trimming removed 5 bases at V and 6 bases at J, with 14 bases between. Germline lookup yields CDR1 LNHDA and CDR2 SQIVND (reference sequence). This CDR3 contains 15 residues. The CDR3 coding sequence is TGTGCCAGTAGTTTCCCGGGACCGCTTAATTCACCCCTCCACTTT. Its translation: CASSFPGPLNSPLHF.

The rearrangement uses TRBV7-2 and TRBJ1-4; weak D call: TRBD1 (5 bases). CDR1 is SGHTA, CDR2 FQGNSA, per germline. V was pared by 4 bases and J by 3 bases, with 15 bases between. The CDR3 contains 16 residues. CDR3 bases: TGTGCCAGCAGCTCTGGGGGGGGGACGCCTAATGAAAAACTGTTTTTT. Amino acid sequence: CASSSGGGTPNEKLFF.

The CDR3, as DNA: TGTGCCAGCAGCTTAGAACTGGCTTCTCGAGAGCAGTTCTTC. This translates into CASSLELASREQFF. The V call is TRBV11-2, the J call TRBJ2-1; D is unclear. Trimming left V 0 bases short and J 10 bases short, with 13 bases between. From germline, CDR1 is SGHAT and CDR2 FQNNGV. This CDR3 is built from 14 residues. Based on the CDR3 plus reference TRBV11-2 and TRBJ2-1, the full variable domain is EAGVAQSPRYKIIEKRQSVAFWCNPISGHATLYWYQQILGQGPKLLIQFQNNGVVDDSQLPKDRFSAERLKGVDSTLKIQPAKLEDSAVYLCASSLELASREQFFGPGTRLTVL.

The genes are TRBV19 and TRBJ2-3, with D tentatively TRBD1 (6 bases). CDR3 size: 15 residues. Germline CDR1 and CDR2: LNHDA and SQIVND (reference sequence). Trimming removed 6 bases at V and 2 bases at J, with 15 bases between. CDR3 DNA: TGTGCCAGTAGCCGAGGGGGTAGATTCACAGATACGCAGTATTTT. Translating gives CASSRGGRFTDTQYF.

Here the CDR3 reads CASSLRGALNTEAFF. CDR3 DNA: TGTGCCAGCAGCCTCAGGGGAGCTCTAAACACTGAAGCTTTCTTT. The chain combines TRBV28 with TRBJ1-1; a weak D match, TRBD1 (6 bases). The CDR3 is 15 amino acids. Germline V gives CDR1 MDHEN, CDR2 SYDVKM. V gave up 6 bases and J gave up 2 bases, with 16 bases separating them.

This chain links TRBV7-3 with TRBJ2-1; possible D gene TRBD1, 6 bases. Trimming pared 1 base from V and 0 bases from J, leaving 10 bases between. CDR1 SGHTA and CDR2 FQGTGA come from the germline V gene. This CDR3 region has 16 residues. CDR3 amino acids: CASSLRGGNSYNEQFF. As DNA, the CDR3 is TGTGCCAGCAGCTTAAGAGGGGGAAACTCCTACAATGAGCAGTTCTTC.

The CDR3 spells CASSLEGSFTDTQYF. The CDR3 region has the DNA TGCGCCAGCAGCTTGGAGGGCTCCTTCACAGATACGCAGTATTTT. This rearrangement joins TRBV5-1 to TRBJ2-3; D call uncertain. This CDR3 comprises 15 residues. In germline, CDR1 is SGHRS, CDR2 YFSETQ. V lost 0 bases, J lost 2 bases, and 10 bases lay in between.

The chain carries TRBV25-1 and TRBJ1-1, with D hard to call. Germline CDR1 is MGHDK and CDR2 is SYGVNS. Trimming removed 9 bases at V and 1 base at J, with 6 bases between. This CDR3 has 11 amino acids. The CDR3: CASFRNTEAFF. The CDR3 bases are TGTGCCAGTTTTAGGAACACTGAAGCTTTCTTT. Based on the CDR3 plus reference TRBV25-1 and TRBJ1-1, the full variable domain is EADIYQTPRYLVIGTGKKITLECSQTMGHDKMYWYQQDPGMELHLIHYSYGVNSTEKGDLSSESTVSRIRTEHFPLTLESARPSHTSQYLCASFRNTEAFFGQGTRLTVV.

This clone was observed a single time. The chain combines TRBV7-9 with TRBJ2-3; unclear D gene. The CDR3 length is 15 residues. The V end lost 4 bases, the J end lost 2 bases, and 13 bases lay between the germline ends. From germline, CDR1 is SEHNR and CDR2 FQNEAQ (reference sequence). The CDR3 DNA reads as TGTGCCAGCAGCTACTACCTGGCAAACACAGATACGCAGTATTTT. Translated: CASSYYLANTDTQYF.